This T cell receptor beta chain derives from a study of OX40 agonist ivuxolimab in advanced cancers. About the research overall: All patients had ivuxolimab intravenously every 2 weeks at 0.01 to 10 mg/kg.

The V gene end was trimmed by 3 bases and the J gene end by 2 bases; junction bases not matched to a gene: 4. This CDR3 is built from 14 residues. Germline CDR1 and CDR2: SGHNT and YYREEE (reference sequence). Clones were sequenced by immunoSEQ multiplex PCR, and TCRdb holds only the in-frame ones, with some missing. Of about 79,000 clones listed, about nine tenths were seen once; the top ten hold under 0.35%. The sample was CD4+ or CD8+ T cells sorted from blood, taken in a trial of the OX40 agonist ivuxolimab. The receptor was derived from an adult with an advanced solid tumor such as melanoma, head and neck, liver or kidney cancer. The chain is built from TRBV5-4 and TRBJ2-7; TRBD1 matches 8 bases. CDR3 nucleotide sequence: TGTGCCAGCAGCTGGGACAGGCCAACCTACGAGCAGTACGTC. Translated: CASSWDRPTYEQYV.